This T cell receptor (beta chain) appears in the sequencing data of a study of vaccination effects on CD4 cells after COVID-19. In the case of this clone: The target antigen is unknown.

Repertoires were generated with immunoSEQ multiplex PCR, while TCRdb's copy carries only in-frame clones and drops some. The data hold some 35,000 clones, with around two thirds observed a single time. With the ViraFEST assay, the study expanded antigen-specific CD4+ T cells using viral peptide pools, then sequenced them. When around ten days of culture had elapsed, CD4+ T cells were isolated. The infection with SARS-CoV-2 (confirmed by PCR) occurred in this person between March and December 2020. The culture medium for roughly 1.9 million PBMC per well included 10 IU/ml IL-2 and around 9.9 ug/ml peptides. The receptor comes from a human donor who had a prior SARS-CoV-2 infection. The sample was CD4+ T cells from PBMCs cultured with HCoV-NL63 spike peptides, taken before COVID-19 vaccination.

The CDR3 sequence is CSASSQGDTQYF. The CDR3 DNA sequence: TGCAGTGCTAGTTCTCAGGGTGATACGCAGTATTTT. The gene calls are TRBV20-1 and TRBJ2-3; D possibly corresponds to TRBD1 (5 bases). The CDR3 length is 12 residues. Trimming pared 3 bases from V and 6 bases from J, leaving 10 bases between. Germline V lookup: CDR1 DFQATT, CDR2 SNEGSKA (reference sequence).